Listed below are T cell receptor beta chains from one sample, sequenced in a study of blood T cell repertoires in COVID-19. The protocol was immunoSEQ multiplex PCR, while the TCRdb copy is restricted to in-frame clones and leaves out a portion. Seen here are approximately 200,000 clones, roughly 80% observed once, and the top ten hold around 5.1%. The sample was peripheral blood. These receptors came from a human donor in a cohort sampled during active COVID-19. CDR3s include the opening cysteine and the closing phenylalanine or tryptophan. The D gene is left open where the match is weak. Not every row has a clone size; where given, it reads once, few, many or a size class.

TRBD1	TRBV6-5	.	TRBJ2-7	CASTSIRDRAHEQYF	TGTGCCAGCACTTCAATCCGGGACAGGGCCCACGAGCAGTACTTC
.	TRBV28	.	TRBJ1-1	CASMIQGRGTEAFF	TGTGCCAGCATGATACAGGGTCGGGGCACTGAAGCTTTCTTT
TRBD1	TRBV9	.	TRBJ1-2	CASSGRDRVNGYTF	TGTGCCAGCAGCGGGAGGGACAGGGTAAATGGCTACACCTTC
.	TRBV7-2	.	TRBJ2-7	CASSPGYSEQYF	TGTGCCAGCAGCCCCGGTTATAGCGAGCAGTACTTC
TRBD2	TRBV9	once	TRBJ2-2	CASRPAGGTFAGELFF	TGTGCCAGCCGTCCTGCGGGGGGAACTTTCGCCGGGGAGCTGTTTTTT
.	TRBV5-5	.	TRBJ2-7	CASQNPGHGDYEQYF	TGTGCCAGCCAAAATCCGGGACACGGGGACTACGAGCAGTACTTC
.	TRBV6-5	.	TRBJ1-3	CASSQGPGNTIYF	TGTGCCAGCAGTCAGGGGCCAGGAAACACCATATATTTT
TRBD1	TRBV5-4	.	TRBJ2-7	CASSADRGLLEQYF	TGTGCCAGCAGCGCGGACAGGGGGCTGTTGGAGCAGTACTTC
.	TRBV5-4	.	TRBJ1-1	CASSPGAGDEAFF	TGTGCCAGCAGCCCAGGGGCAGGAGATGAAGCTTTCTTT
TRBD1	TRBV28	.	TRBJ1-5	CASLRWTGDNQPQHF	TGTGCCAGCCTGAGGTGGACAGGGGACAATCAGCCCCAGCATTTT